These T cell receptor beta chains were read from a single sample in a study of blood T cell repertoires in COVID-19. Assay used: immunoSEQ multiplex PCR; TCRdb lists only in-frame clones, some missing. The sample includes roughly 70,000 clones, less than 95% of them seen just once. Specimen: peripheral blood. These receptors originate from a man in his fifties or sixties with COVID-19, enrolled during active disease. The CDR3 runs from the conserved cysteine through the conserved F or W. Each record gives: D gene, V gene, J gene, clone size, CDR3 DNA, CDR3 protein. D genes are given only for firm matches. Size values are once, few and many counts, or a class for expanded clones, and some rows have none.

d_gene: TRBD1
v_gene: TRBV15
j_gene: TRBJ2-2
abundance: NA
CDR3nt: TGTGCCACGGGACTGGGACAGGGGGAAACCGGGGAGCTGTTTTTT
CDR3aa: CATGLGQGETGELFF

d_gene: NA
v_gene: TRBV19
j_gene: TRBJ2-3
abundance: NA
CDR3nt: TGTGCCAGTAGTATAGGGGGGCTAAGAAGCGGATACACAGATACGCAGTATTTT
CDR3aa: CASSIGGLRSGYTDTQYF

d_gene: NA
v_gene: TRBV6-1
j_gene: TRBJ2-6
abundance: once
CDR3nt: TGTGCCAGCAGTGAAAGAGGGTCAGGACGGGACTCTGGGGCCAACGTCCTGACTTTC
CDR3aa: CASSERGSGRDSGANVLTF

d_gene: TRBD2
v_gene: TRBV7-2
j_gene: TRBJ2-1
abundance: NA
CDR3nt: TGTGCCTCCAGCGGACTAGCGAGGAATGAGCAGTTCTTC
CDR3aa: CASSGLARNEQFF

d_gene: TRBD2
v_gene: TRBV19
j_gene: TRBJ2-1
abundance: once
CDR3nt: TGTGCCAGTAGTGCAACCGGGACTAGTAAGGGCAATGAGCAGTTCTTC
CDR3aa: CASSATGTSKGNEQFF

d_gene: TRBD1
v_gene: TRBV5-1
j_gene: TRBJ1-2
abundance: once
CDR3nt: TGCGCCAGCAGCTTGGGCTTTGGACAGGACTATGGCTACACCTTC
CDR3aa: CASSLGFGQDYGYTF

d_gene: NA
v_gene: TRBV27
j_gene: TRBJ1-3
abundance: NA
CDR3nt: TGTGCCAGCAAGAGGGCAGCGGGCGGGTTGGCAAACACCATATATTTT
CDR3aa: CASKRAAGGLANTIYF

d_gene: TRBD2
v_gene: TRBV4-2
j_gene: TRBJ2-5
abundance: NA
CDR3nt: TGTGCCAGCAGCCAGGGGGGGTGGGGAGCGGGATTGAAGACCCAGTACTTC
CDR3aa: CASSQGGWGAGLKTQYF

d_gene: NA
v_gene: TRBV7-2
j_gene: TRBJ2-2
abundance: NA
CDR3nt: TGTGCCAGCAGCATGAGACTCGGGCTGTTTTTT
CDR3aa: CASSMRLGLFF

d_gene: TRBD1
v_gene: TRBV7-9
j_gene: TRBJ2-6
abundance: NA
CDR3nt: TGTGCCAGCAGCTTAGGAACGGGACAGGGGGCTGGTGGGGCCAACGTCCTGACTTTC
CDR3aa: CASSLGTGQGAGGANVLTF

d_gene: NA
v_gene: TRBV6-5
j_gene: TRBJ1-5
abundance: NA
CDR3nt: TGTGCCAGCAGTTTAGGGGGAAGGGGTCAGCCCCAGCATTTT
CDR3aa: CASSLGGRGQPQHF

d_gene: TRBD2
v_gene: TRBV15
j_gene: TRBJ2-7
abundance: NA
CDR3nt: TGTGCCACCAGCAGAGATCGGTTTGGACTAGCGGGTCACTACGAGCAGTACTTC
CDR3aa: CATSRDRFGLAGHYEQYF

d_gene: TRBD1
v_gene: TRBV5-1
j_gene: TRBJ2-7
abundance: NA
CDR3nt: TGCGCCAGCAGCTTGGGGTCGACAGGGAGTTCCTACGAGCAGTACTTC
CDR3aa: CASSLGSTGSSYEQYF

d_gene: NA
v_gene: TRBV5-1
j_gene: TRBJ2-5
abundance: NA
CDR3nt: TGCGCCAGCAGCTTAAGGGGGGGCCAAGAGACCCAGTACTTC
CDR3aa: CASSLRGGQETQYF

d_gene: NA
v_gene: TRBV18
j_gene: TRBJ2-5
abundance: NA
CDR3nt: TGTGCCAGCTCACCCCCGGGAAGTGAGACCCAGTACTTC
CDR3aa: CASSPPGSETQYF

d_gene: TRBD1
v_gene: TRBV28
j_gene: TRBJ1-1
abundance: few
CDR3nt: TGTGCCAGCCGGCGGCAGGGGGTAAACACTGAAGCTTTCTTT
CDR3aa: CASRRQGVNTEAFF

d_gene: TRBD1
v_gene: TRBV7-2
j_gene: TRBJ1-6
abundance: few
CDR3nt: TGTGCCAGCAGCCCAGGACAGGGGGCCTCTTCACCCCTCCACTTT
CDR3aa: CASSPGQGASSPLHF

d_gene: NA
v_gene: TRBV9
j_gene: TRBJ1-2
abundance: NA
CDR3nt: TGTGCCAGCAGCGTCTCGGGAAATGGCTACACCTTC
CDR3aa: CASSVSGNGYTF

d_gene: TRBD1
v_gene: TRBV30
j_gene: TRBJ1-2
abundance: NA
CDR3nt: TGTGCCTGGAATCGGGACAGTGTGAACTATGGCTACACCTTC
CDR3aa: CAWNRDSVNYGYTF

d_gene: NA
v_gene: TRBV7-8
j_gene: TRBJ1-1
abundance: NA
CDR3nt: TGTGCCAGCAGCTCAGTCAGGGTGACTGAAGCTTTCTTT
CDR3aa: CASSSVRVTEAFF

d_gene: TRBD2
v_gene: TRBV2
j_gene: TRBJ2-5
abundance: NA
CDR3nt: TGTGCCGGCAGTGAGGTAATATCGGGACTAGGAGAGACCCAGTACTTC
CDR3aa: CAGSEVISGLGETQYF

d_gene: NA
v_gene: TRBV20-1
j_gene: TRBJ1-1
abundance: few
CDR3nt: TGCAGTGCACGAGGGAACACTGAAGCTTTCTTT
CDR3aa: CSARGNTEAFF